This entry features one TCR beta chain sequence. Its specificity is not known. These data come from a study of blood T cells in healthy people across ages. Study-wide points: Estimates of total diversity, which came from one million sequenced T cells, were considered to be underestimates. Roughly linear declines in TCR beta diversity per million T cells occurred with age.

A sample-barcoded 5' primer and a J-beta primer mix were used in a second PCR of about 7 to 11 cycles. Each cDNA molecule was tagged by a template-switch adaptor with 12 random nucleotides. Each CDR3 protein is one row after TCRdb ran MiXCR on the 5' RACE reads. The profile shows 720,000 or so distinct CDR3 sequences, 40% to 50% of them singletons. This CDR3 is 13 amino acids long. Looked up from germline, CDR1 is SGHRS and CDR2 is YFSETQ. Per sample, extraction of total RNA gave at least 5 micrograms in every case. The source material was blood. V gene TRBV5-1 combines with J gene TRBJ2-1; D call uncertain. The J call may be in error: the DNA end matches TRBJ2-7 better. The TCR was taken from a man older than 75 in good health. CDR3 DNA: TGCGCCAGCAGCTTGGCACCCGACAATGAGCAGTACTTC. Encoded protein: CASSLAPDNEQYF.